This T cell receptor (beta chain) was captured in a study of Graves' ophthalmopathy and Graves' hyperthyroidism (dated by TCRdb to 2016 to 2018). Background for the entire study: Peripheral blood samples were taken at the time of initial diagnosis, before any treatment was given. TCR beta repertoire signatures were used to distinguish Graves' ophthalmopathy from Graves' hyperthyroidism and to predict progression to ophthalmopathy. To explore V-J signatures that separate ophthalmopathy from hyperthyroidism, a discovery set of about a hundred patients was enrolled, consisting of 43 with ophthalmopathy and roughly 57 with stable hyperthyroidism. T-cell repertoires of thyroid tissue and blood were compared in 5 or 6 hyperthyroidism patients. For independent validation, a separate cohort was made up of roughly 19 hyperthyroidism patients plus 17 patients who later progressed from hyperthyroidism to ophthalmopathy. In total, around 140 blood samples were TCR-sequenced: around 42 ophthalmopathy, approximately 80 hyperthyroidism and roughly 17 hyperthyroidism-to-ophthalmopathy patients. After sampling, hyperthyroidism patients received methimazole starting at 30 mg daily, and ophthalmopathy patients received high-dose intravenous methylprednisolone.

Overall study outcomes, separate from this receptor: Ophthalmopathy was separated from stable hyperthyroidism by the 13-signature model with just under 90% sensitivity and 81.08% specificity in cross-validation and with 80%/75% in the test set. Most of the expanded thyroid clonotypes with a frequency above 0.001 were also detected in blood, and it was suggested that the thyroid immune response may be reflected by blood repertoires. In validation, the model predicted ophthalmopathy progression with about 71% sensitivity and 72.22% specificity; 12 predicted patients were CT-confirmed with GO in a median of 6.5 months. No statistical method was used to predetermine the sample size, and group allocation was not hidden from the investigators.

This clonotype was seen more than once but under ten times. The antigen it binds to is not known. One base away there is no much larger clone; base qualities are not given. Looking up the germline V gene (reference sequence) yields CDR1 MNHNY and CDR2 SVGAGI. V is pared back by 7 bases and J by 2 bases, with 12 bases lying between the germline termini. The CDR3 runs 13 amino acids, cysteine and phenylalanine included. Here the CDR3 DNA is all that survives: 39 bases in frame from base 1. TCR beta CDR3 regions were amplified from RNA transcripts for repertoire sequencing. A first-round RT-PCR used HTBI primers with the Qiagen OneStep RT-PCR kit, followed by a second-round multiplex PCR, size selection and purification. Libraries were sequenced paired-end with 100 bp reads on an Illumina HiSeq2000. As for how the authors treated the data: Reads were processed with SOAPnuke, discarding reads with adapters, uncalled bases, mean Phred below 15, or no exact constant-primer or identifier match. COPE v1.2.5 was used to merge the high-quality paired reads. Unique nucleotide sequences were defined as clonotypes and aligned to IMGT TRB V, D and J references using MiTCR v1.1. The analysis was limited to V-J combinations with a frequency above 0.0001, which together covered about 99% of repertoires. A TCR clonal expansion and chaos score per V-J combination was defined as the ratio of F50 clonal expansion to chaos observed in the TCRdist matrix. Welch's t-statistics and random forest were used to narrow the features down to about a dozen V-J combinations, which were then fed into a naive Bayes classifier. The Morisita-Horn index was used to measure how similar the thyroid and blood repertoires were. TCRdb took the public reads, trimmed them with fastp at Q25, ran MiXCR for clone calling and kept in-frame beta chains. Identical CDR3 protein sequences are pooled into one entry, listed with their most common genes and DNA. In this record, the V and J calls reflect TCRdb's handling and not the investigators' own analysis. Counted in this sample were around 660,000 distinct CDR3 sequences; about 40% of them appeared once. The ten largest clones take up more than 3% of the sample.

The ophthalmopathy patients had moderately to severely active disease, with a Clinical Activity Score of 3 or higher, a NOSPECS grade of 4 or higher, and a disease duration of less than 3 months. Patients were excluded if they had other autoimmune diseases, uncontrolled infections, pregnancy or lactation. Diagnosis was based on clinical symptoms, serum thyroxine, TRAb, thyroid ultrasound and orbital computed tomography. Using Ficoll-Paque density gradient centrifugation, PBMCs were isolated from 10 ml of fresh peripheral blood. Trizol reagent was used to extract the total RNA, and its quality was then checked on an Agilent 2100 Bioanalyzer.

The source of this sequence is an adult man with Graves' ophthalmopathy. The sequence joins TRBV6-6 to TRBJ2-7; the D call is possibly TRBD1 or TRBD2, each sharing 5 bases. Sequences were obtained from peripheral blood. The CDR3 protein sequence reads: CASTDGAPYEQYF. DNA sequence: TGTGCCAGCACCGACGGGGCCCCCTACGAGCAGTACTTC.